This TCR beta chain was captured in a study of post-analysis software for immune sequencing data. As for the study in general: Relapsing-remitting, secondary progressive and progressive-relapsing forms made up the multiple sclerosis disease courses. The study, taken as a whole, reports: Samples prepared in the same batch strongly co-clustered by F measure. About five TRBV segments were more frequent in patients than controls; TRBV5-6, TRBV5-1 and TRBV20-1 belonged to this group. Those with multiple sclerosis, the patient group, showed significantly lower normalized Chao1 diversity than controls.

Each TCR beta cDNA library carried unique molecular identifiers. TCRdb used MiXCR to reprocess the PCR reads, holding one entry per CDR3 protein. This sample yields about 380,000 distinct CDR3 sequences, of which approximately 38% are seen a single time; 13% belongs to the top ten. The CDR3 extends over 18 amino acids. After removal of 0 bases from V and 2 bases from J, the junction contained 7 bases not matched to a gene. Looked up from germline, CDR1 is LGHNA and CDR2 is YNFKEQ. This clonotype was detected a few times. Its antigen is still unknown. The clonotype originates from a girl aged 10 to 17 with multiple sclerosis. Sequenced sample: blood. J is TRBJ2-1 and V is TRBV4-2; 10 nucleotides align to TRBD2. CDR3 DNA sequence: TGTGCCAGCAGCCAAGATGACACTAGCGGGACTGCCTACAATGAGCAGTTCTTC. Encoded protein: CASSQDDTSGTAYNEQFF.